This TCR beta chain is drawn from a study of OX40 agonist ivuxolimab in advanced cancers. The CDR3 length is 18 residues. CDR1 is MNHEY and CDR2 is SMNVEV in the germline V gene (reference sequence). Losses at the gene ends were 3 bases for V and 0 bases for J; bases not matched to a gene: 5. Clones were read by immunoSEQ multiplex PCR, and TCRdb kept only the in-frame ones, dropping some. The table lists some 57,000 clones, just under 85% of them singletons, with approximately 1.3% in the top ten. The specimen comprised CD4+ or CD8+ T cells sorted from blood, sampled in a trial of the OX40 agonist ivuxolimab. V gene TRBV27 combines with J gene TRBJ2-3, with 14 positions matching TRBD2. The origin of this receptor is an adult with an advanced solid tumor such as melanoma, head and neck, liver or kidney cancer. The CDR3, as DNA: TGTGCCAGCAGTTTCGGGACTAGCGGGAGTATAAGCACAGATACGCAGTATTTT. This gives the protein CASSFGTSGSISTDTQYF.